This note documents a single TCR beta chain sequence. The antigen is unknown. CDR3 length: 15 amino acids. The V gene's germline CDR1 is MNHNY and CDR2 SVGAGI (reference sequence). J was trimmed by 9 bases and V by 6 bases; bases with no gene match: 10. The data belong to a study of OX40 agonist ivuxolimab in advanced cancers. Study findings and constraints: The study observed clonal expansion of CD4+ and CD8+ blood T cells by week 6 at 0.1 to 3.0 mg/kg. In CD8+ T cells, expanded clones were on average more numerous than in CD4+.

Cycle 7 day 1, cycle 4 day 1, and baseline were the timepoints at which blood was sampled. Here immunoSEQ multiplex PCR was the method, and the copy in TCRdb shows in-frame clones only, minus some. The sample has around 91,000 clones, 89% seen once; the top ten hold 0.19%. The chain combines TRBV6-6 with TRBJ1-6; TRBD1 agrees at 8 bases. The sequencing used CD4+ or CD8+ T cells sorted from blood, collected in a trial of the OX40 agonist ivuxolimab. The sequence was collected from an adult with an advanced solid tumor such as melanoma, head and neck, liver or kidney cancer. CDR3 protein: CASRDTTQGASPLHF. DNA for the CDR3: TGTGCCAGCAGAGACACTACTCAGGGGGCTTCACCCCTCCACTTT.